This T cell receptor (beta chain) was sequenced during a study of blood T cell repertoires in COVID-19. The length of the CDR3 is 16 residues. Per germline, CDR1 SGHDT and CDR2 YYEEEE. Trimming pared 4 bases from V and 0 bases from J, leaving 13 bases between. Produced via immunoSEQ multiplex PCR; TCRdb's table is partial and in-frame only. Of 330,000 or so clones in the sample, around 90% were seen once. V is TRBV5-6 and J is TRBJ1-4; D remains ambiguous. The TCR was taken from a man aged 25-40 years with COVID-19, enrolled during active disease. The source material was peripheral blood. CDR3: CASSMGLASTNEKLFF. Written as DNA, the CDR3 is TGTGCCAGCAGCATGGGCCTGGCCTCAACTAATGAAAAACTGTTTTTT. Variable domain in full (rest from reference TRBV5-6 and TRBJ1-4): DAGVTQSPTHLIKTRGQQVTLRCSPKSGHDTVSWYQQALGQGPQFIFQYYEEEERQRGNFPDRFSGHQFPNYSSELNVNALLLGDSALYLCASSMGLASTNEKLFFGSGTQLSVL.